This is a list of T cell receptor beta chains from one sample in a study of blood T cell repertoires in COVID-19. Libraries were prepared by immunoSEQ multiplex PCR; TCRdb keeps only in-frame clonotypes and omits some of them. The data show 290,000 or so clones, with 80% to 95% seen just once and 0.9% to 1.2% held by the top ten. Sequencing was performed on PBMCs or T cells enriched from blood (not recorded which). The receptors shown here come from a woman aged 25 to 39 who had recovered from COVID-19. CDR3s include the opening cysteine and the closing phenylalanine or tryptophan. Each record gives: clone size, J gene, V gene, D gene, CDR3 DNA, CDR3 protein. The D gene is left open where the match is weak. Rows give clone size only sometimes, using once, few, many, or a class for an expanded clone.

once	TRBJ2-3	TRBV18	.	TGTGCCAGCTCCGGGGCAGATACGCAGTATTTT	CASSGADTQYF
.	TRBJ2-5	TRBV5-1	.	TGCGCCAGCAGCTTGGGGTCGGGCCAAGAGACCCAGTACTTC	CASSLGSGQETQYF
.	TRBJ1-1	TRBV7-6	.	TGTGCCAGCAGCCCGGTAGTCACTGAAGCTTTCTTT	CASSPVVTEAFF
.	TRBJ2-1	TRBV10-2	TRBD2	TGCGCCAGCACTGGACTAGCGGGAGTCAATGAGCAGTTCTTC	CASTGLAGVNEQFF
.	TRBJ1-1	TRBV5-4	.	TGTGCCAGCAGCTTAGCGAACACTGAAGCTTTCTTT	CASSLANTEAFF
.	TRBJ2-1	TRBV28	TRBD2	TGTGCCAGCAGACGAGGACTAGCGGGAGTCTCTGATGAGCAGTTCTTC	CASRRGLAGVSDEQFF
.	TRBJ2-5	TRBV9	TRBD1	TGTGCCAGCAGCTACCGGGACAGGGAGGGGGAGACCCAGTACTTC	CASSYRDREGETQYF
.	TRBJ2-3	TRBV9	.	TGTGCCAGCAGCGCCGTGGGGGGATACACAGATACGCAGTATTTT	CASSAVGGYTDTQYF
.	TRBJ2-7	TRBV7-9	.	TGTGCCAGCAGCTTATTTGGGACACCTTCCTACGAGCAGTACTTC	CASSLFGTPSYEQYF
.	TRBJ2-7	TRBV6-5	TRBD1	TGTGCCAGCGGCCCCCGGGACAGTGTAGGCGAGCAGTACTTC	CASGPRDSVGEQYF
few	TRBJ1-2	TRBV5-1	.	TGCGCCAGCAGCCCCACAGGAGGGTATGGCTACACCTTC	CASSPTGGYGYTF
.	TRBJ1-2	TRBV29-1	.	TGCAGCGTTGAAGAGGGGACACGGTGGCATTTGGCCTACACCTTC	CSVEEGTRWHLAYTF
.	TRBJ2-7	TRBV6-5	TRBD1	TGTGCCAGCAGCCGGGGACAGAGCTACGAGCAGTACTTC	CASSRGQSYEQYF
once	TRBJ1-1	TRBV3-1/TRBV3-2	TRBD1	TGTGCCAGCAGCCGGGGACAGAACTCGAACACTGAAGCTTTCTTT	CASSRGQNSNTEAFF
.	TRBJ2-2	TRBV7-3	.	TGTGCCAGCAGCTCGCAGGGAGGCGGGAATCGGGGGGAGCTGTTTTTT	CASSSQGGGNRGELFF
.	TRBJ2-1	TRBV5-1	.	TGCGCCAGCAGTTCCGACAGGGAGGTTAAGTTCTTC	CASSSDREVKFF
.	TRBJ2-2	TRBV7-9	.	TGTGCCAGCAGCTCCCCCAAAAGGGAGGCCGGGGAGCTGTTTTTT	CASSSPKREAGELFF
.	TRBJ2-7	TRBV10-3	TRBD1	TGTGCCATCAGTGAGTCGACGGGACAGGGTTTGTACGAGCAGTACTTC	CAISESTGQGLYEQYF
once	TRBJ1-1	TRBV18	.	TGTGCCAGCTCACCACCCGGACAAACGAACACTGAAGCTTTCTTT	CASSPPGQTNTEAFF
.	TRBJ2-7	TRBV19	.	TGTGCCAACAGGTTCTCCTACGAGCAGTACTTC	CANRFSYEQYF
.	TRBJ1-2	TRBV28	.	TGTGCCAGCACCTCCAAGGGAAAGGGGCAGGGCTACACCTTC	CASTSKGKGQGYTF
.	TRBJ2-2	TRBV9	.	TGTGCCAGCAGCATCATGCCGGACACTGCGAACACCGGGGAGCTGTTTTTT	CASSIMPDTANTGELFF